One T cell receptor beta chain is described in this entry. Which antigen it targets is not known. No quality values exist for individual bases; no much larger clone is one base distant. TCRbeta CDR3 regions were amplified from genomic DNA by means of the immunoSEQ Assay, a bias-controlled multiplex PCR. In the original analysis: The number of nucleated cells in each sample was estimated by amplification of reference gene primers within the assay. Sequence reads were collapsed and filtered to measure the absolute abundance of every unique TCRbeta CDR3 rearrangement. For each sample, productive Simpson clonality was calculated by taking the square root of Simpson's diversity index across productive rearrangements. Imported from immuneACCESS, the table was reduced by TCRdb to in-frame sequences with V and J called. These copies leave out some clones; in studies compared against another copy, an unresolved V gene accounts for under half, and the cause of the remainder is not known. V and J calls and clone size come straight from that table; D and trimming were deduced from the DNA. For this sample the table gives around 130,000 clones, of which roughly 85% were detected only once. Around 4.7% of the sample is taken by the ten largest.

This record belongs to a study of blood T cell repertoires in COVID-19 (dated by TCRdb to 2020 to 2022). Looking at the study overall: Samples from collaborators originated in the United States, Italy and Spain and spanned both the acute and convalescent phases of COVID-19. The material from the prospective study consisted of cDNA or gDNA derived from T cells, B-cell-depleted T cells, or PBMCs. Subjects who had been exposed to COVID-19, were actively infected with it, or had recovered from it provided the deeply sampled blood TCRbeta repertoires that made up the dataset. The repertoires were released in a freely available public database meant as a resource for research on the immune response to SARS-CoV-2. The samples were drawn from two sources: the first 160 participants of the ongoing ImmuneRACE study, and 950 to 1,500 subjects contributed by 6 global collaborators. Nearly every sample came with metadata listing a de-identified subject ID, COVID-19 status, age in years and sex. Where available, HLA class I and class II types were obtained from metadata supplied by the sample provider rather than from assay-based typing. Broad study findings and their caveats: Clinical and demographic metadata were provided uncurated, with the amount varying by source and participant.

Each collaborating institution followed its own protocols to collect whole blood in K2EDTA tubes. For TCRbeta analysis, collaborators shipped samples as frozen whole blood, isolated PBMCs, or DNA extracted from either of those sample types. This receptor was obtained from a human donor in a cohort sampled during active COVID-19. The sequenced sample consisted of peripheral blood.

The DNA reads as follows: TGTGCCAGCAGTGAGCCCCGGGACAGGGGTAATGAAAAACTGTTTTTT. Its translation is CASSEPRDRGNEKLFF. The V and J segments used are TRBV25-1 and TRBJ1-4; TRBD1 agrees with 10 junctional bases. V ends up 3 bases short and J 4 bases short, with an unmatched junction base count of 5. The CDR1 and CDR2 encoded by the germline V gene are MGHDK and SYGVNS. Reading from cysteine to phenylalanine, the CDR3 counts 16 amino acids. Solely the CDR3 DNA is kept, with 48 bases framed from the first base.